Listed below are T cell receptor beta chains from one sample, sequenced in a study of neurological immune-mediated disorders. From the 5' RACE reads, TCRdb called clonotypes with MiXCR, one entry per CDR3 protein. The repertoire has about 55,000 distinct CDR3 sequences, less than 4% of them found once; the top ten carry over 5%. The sequenced sample was PBMCs. These receptors were collected from a man aged 55 to 69 with multiple sclerosis. Both conserved end residues are part of each CDR3. Each record gives: CDR3 DNA, CDR3 protein, V gene, J gene, clone size, D gene. A D gene is named only where the DNA matches it firmly. Size is stated for part of the rows, as once, few or many counts, or as a class when the clone is expanded.

cdr3_nt: TGCAGTGCCCAGAGGGCAGGGATGCAGAACACTGAAGCTTTCTTT; cdr3_aa: CSAQRAGMQNTEAFF; v_call: TRBV20-1; j_call: TRBJ1-1; clone_size: few; d_call: -
cdr3_nt: TGTGCCACCAGCTGGGACAGGGTCAGTAATGAGCAGTTCTTC; cdr3_aa: CATSWDRVSNEQFF; v_call: TRBV6-1; j_call: TRBJ2-1; clone_size: few; d_call: TRBD1
cdr3_nt: TGCGCCAGCAGCCCGGCGGGGGAGCCCCCCCTCTTC; cdr3_aa: CASSPAGEPPLF; v_call: TRBV5-1; j_call: TRBJ2-7; clone_size: many; d_call: TRBD2
cdr3_nt: TGTGCCAGCAGCCAATTACCAGGGTATGGCTACACCTTC; cdr3_aa: CASSQLPGYGYTF; v_call: TRBV14; j_call: TRBJ1-2; clone_size: -; d_call: -
cdr3_nt: TGTGCCAGTAGCACCCAAGGTGATCAGCCCCAGCATTTT; cdr3_aa: CASSTQGDQPQHF; v_call: TRBV19; j_call: TRBJ1-5; clone_size: many; d_call: -
cdr3_nt: TGTGCCAGCAGCGCAACGGGTAGCGGGGGCCGGGATGAGCAGTTCTTC; cdr3_aa: CASSATGSGGRDEQFF; v_call: TRBV7-2; j_call: TRBJ2-1; clone_size: many; d_call: TRBD2
cdr3_nt: TGCAGTGCCAATAGATGGTCACAGGGGAGTAGATCTGAAGCTTTCTTT; cdr3_aa: CSANRWSQGSRSEAFF; v_call: TRBV20-1; j_call: TRBJ1-1; clone_size: many; d_call: TRBD1
cdr3_nt: TGTGCCAGCAGCCGTGGGGTCTCCTACGAGCAGTACTTC; cdr3_aa: CASSRGVSYEQYF; v_call: TRBV4-2; j_call: TRBJ2-7; clone_size: -; d_call: -
cdr3_nt: TGCAGTGCTAGAGCTCCTGGACAGAACACCGGGGAGCTGTTTTTT; cdr3_aa: CSARAPGQNTGELFF; v_call: TRBV20-1; j_call: TRBJ2-2; clone_size: -; d_call: -
cdr3_nt: TGCAGTGTCCGCGACGAGGCGTTCCGTGAAAAACTGTTTTTT; cdr3_aa: CSVRDEAFREKLFF; v_call: TRBV20-1; j_call: TRBJ1-4; clone_size: many; d_call: -
cdr3_nt: TGTGCCAGCAGCCAAGGACGCTCGGGGTTTGAAGCTTTCTTT; cdr3_aa: CASSQGRSGFEAFF; v_call: TRBV7-3; j_call: TRBJ1-1; clone_size: few; d_call: -
cdr3_nt: TGCGCCAGCGGACCGGGAAGCTCAAATGAAAAACTGTTTTTT; cdr3_aa: CASGPGSSNEKLFF; v_call: TRBV5-1; j_call: TRBJ1-4; clone_size: many; d_call: -
cdr3_nt: TGCAGTGCTAGAGATTCATGGTTCTTC; cdr3_aa: CSARDSWFF; v_call: TRBV20-1; j_call: TRBJ2-1; clone_size: many; d_call: -
cdr3_nt: TGCAGTGCTGCCTATCGAGGACAGGGCTACGAGCAGTACTTC; cdr3_aa: CSAAYRGQGYEQYF; v_call: TRBV20-1; j_call: TRBJ2-7; clone_size: few; d_call: TRBD1
cdr3_nt: TGTGCCAGCAGCCAAGGGCTAGCTCTGAACACCGGGGAGCTGTTTTTT; cdr3_aa: CASSQGLALNTGELFF; v_call: TRBV3-1; j_call: TRBJ2-2; clone_size: few; d_call: -
cdr3_nt: TGCGCCAGCAGCTTACAGGGTACGAACACTGAAGCTTTCTTT; cdr3_aa: CASSLQGTNTEAFF; v_call: TRBV5-1; j_call: TRBJ1-1; clone_size: many; d_call: -
cdr3_nt: TGTGCCAGCAGCAAACAGGGGCAGAGCACTGAAGCTTTCTTT; cdr3_aa: CASSKQGQSTEAFF; v_call: TRBV12-3/TRBV12-4; j_call: TRBJ1-1; clone_size: many; d_call: TRBD1
cdr3_nt: TGCAGTGATAGGGGAAAGGGTCTGAATGAGCAGTTCTTC; cdr3_aa: CSDRGKGLNEQFF; v_call: TRBV20-1; j_call: TRBJ2-1; clone_size: -; d_call: -
cdr3_nt: TGTGCCAGCAGTGACCGGACAGCATATGGCTACACCTTC; cdr3_aa: CASSDRTAYGYTF; v_call: TRBV12-3/TRBV12-4; j_call: TRBJ1-2; clone_size: many; d_call: -
cdr3_nt: TGTGCCAGCAGCGCGTCTCAAGAGACCCAGTACTTC; cdr3_aa: CASSASQETQYF; v_call: TRBV9; j_call: TRBJ2-5; clone_size: few; d_call: -
cdr3_nt: TGCGCCAGCAGCGTGGGGACGCTAGGGACTAGCGGCTACTACGAGCAGTACTTC; cdr3_aa: CASSVGTLGTSGYYEQYF; v_call: TRBV5-1; j_call: TRBJ2-7; clone_size: many; d_call: TRBD2
cdr3_nt: TGCAGTGCTAGTACCCAGTTTAACACTGAAGCTTTCTTT; cdr3_aa: CSASTQFNTEAFF; v_call: TRBV20-1; j_call: TRBJ1-1; clone_size: -; d_call: -
cdr3_nt: TGTGCCACGCGGAGGTACGAGCAGTACTTC; cdr3_aa: CATRRYEQYF; v_call: TRBV5-5; j_call: TRBJ2-7; clone_size: many; d_call: -
cdr3_nt: TGCAGTGCTAAGGGTACGAACACCGGGGAGCTGTTTTTT; cdr3_aa: CSAKGTNTGELFF; v_call: TRBV20-1; j_call: TRBJ2-2; clone_size: many; d_call: -
cdr3_nt: TGCAGTGCTAGAGGATCGGGGCAAGAGACCCAGTACTTC; cdr3_aa: CSARGSGQETQYF; v_call: TRBV20-1; j_call: TRBJ2-5; clone_size: many; d_call: -
cdr3_nt: TGCGCCAGCAGCTTGGAGGGGAGGGAGACCCAGTACTTC; cdr3_aa: CASSLEGRETQYF; v_call: TRBV5-1; j_call: TRBJ2-5; clone_size: many; d_call: -
cdr3_nt: TGCGCCAGCAGCTTGGGGGCCGCCGGGGAGCTGTTTTTT; cdr3_aa: CASSLGAAGELFF; v_call: TRBV5-1; j_call: TRBJ2-2; clone_size: many; d_call: -
cdr3_nt: TGCAGTGCTAGTCCCCCGGGATCCTACGAGCAGTACTTC; cdr3_aa: CSASPPGSYEQYF; v_call: TRBV20-1; j_call: TRBJ2-7; clone_size: -; d_call: -
cdr3_nt: TGTGCCAGCCGGGTCGGACTAGCCTTCGACGAGCAGTACTTC; cdr3_aa: CASRVGLAFDEQYF; v_call: TRBV6-2/TRBV6-3; j_call: TRBJ2-7; clone_size: many; d_call: TRBD2
cdr3_nt: TGTGCCAGCACCTCTAGCCGGGATCAGGATGAGCAGTTCTTC; cdr3_aa: CASTSSRDQDEQFF; v_call: TRBV7-8; j_call: TRBJ2-1; clone_size: many; d_call: -
cdr3_nt: TGTGCCAGCTCACCACCCGGGGGGGGCTCCTACAATGAGCAGTTCTTC; cdr3_aa: CASSPPGGGSYNEQFF; v_call: TRBV18; j_call: TRBJ2-1; clone_size: -; d_call: TRBD2
cdr3_nt: TGCAGTGCTAGTCCTTTAGCGGCTTCCTACGAGCAGTACTTC; cdr3_aa: CSASPLAASYEQYF; v_call: TRBV20-1; j_call: TRBJ2-7; clone_size: many; d_call: -
cdr3_nt: TGTGCCAGCTCACCAGTTATTCCTAATGAAAAACTGTTTTTT; cdr3_aa: CASSPVIPNEKLFF; v_call: TRBV18; j_call: TRBJ1-4; clone_size: few; d_call: -
cdr3_nt: TGCGCCAGCAGCAACCCCGACAGGGGTCATCAAGAGACCCAGTACTTC; cdr3_aa: CASSNPDRGHQETQYF; v_call: TRBV5-1; j_call: TRBJ2-5; clone_size: many; d_call: TRBD1
cdr3_nt: TGTGCCACCAGTGAAGCGGGTCAGCCCCAGCATTTT; cdr3_aa: CATSEAGQPQHF; v_call: TRBV24-1; j_call: TRBJ1-5; clone_size: many; d_call: -
cdr3_nt: TGTGCCAGTGCCCTAGGGGCCTTATATTCACCCCTCCACTTT; cdr3_aa: CASALGALYSPLHF; v_call: TRBV6-5; j_call: TRBJ1-6; clone_size: many; d_call: -
cdr3_nt: TGCGCCAGCAGCTTGTCCGGGATCTCTGGAAACACCATATATTTT; cdr3_aa: CASSLSGISGNTIYF; v_call: TRBV5-1; j_call: TRBJ1-3; clone_size: many; d_call: -
cdr3_nt: TGTGCCAGCAGCTTGAGGGATCGGAGAAGCAATCAGCCCCAGCATTTT; cdr3_aa: CASSLRDRRSNQPQHF; v_call: TRBV5-6; j_call: TRBJ1-5; clone_size: many; d_call: -
cdr3_nt: TGCGCCAGCAGCCGGACAGGGATTGGGCGGGGCTCCGACTATGGCTACACCTTC; cdr3_aa: CASSRTGIGRGSDYGYTF; v_call: TRBV5-1; j_call: TRBJ1-2; clone_size: many; d_call: TRBD1
cdr3_nt: TGTGCCAGCAGTTCCCACGCGCTAGACAGGAACTATGGCTACACCTTC; cdr3_aa: CASSSHALDRNYGYTF; v_call: TRBV12-3/TRBV12-4; j_call: TRBJ1-2; clone_size: many; d_call: -
cdr3_nt: TGTGCCAGCAGCCTTAACCGGGACTCCCTCGTCATTTTC; cdr3_aa: CASSLNRDSLVIF; v_call: TRBV14; j_call: TRBJ2-7; clone_size: many; d_call: -
cdr3_nt: TGCAGTGCTAGGGTTCCTAGCGGGAGTCTAAGAGAGCAGTACTTC; cdr3_aa: CSARVPSGSLREQYF; v_call: TRBV20-1; j_call: TRBJ2-7; clone_size: many; d_call: TRBD2
cdr3_nt: TGTGCCAGCAGCGTAATGTTAGGGATCAATGAGCAGTTCTTC; cdr3_aa: CASSVMLGINEQFF; v_call: TRBV9; j_call: TRBJ2-1; clone_size: few; d_call: -
cdr3_nt: TGTGCCAGCAGGGGGGAAAACACCGGGGAGCTGTTTTTT; cdr3_aa: CASRGENTGELFF; v_call: TRBV2; j_call: TRBJ2-2; clone_size: few; d_call: -
cdr3_nt: TGCAGTGCTCGGCCGAGAGTGCAGTACTTC; cdr3_aa: CSARPRVQYF; v_call: TRBV20-1; j_call: TRBJ2-7; clone_size: many; d_call: -
cdr3_nt: TGCGCCAGCAGCTTCCGACTGAACACTGAAGCTTTCTTT; cdr3_aa: CASSFRLNTEAFF; v_call: TRBV5-1; j_call: TRBJ1-1; clone_size: many; d_call: -
cdr3_nt: TGTGCCAGCAGCGTAGACGGGGTGCAGGATACGCAGTATTTT; cdr3_aa: CASSVDGVQDTQYF; v_call: TRBV9; j_call: TRBJ2-3; clone_size: -; d_call: -
cdr3_nt: TGCAGCGTGATACCGGGACAGGGAGGGGCCCTCCACTTT; cdr3_aa: CSVIPGQGGALHF; v_call: TRBV29-1; j_call: TRBJ1-6; clone_size: many; d_call: TRBD1
cdr3_nt: TGTGCCAGCAGTTCGACAGAGAACACTGAAGCTTTCTTT; cdr3_aa: CASSSTENTEAFF; v_call: TRBV27; j_call: TRBJ1-1; clone_size: many; d_call: -
cdr3_nt: TGCAGCCATGGGGACAGGGAGGGCAATGAGCAGTTCTTC; cdr3_aa: CSHGDREGNEQFF; v_call: TRBV29-1; j_call: TRBJ2-1; clone_size: -; d_call: TRBD1
cdr3_nt: TGTGCCAGCAGAAGACGGTCCGGGACAGGGGGCCTTGAACTGACCGGGGAGCTGTTTTTT; cdr3_aa: CASRRRSGTGGLELTGELFF; v_call: TRBV7-9; j_call: TRBJ2-2; clone_size: many; d_call: TRBD1
cdr3_nt: TGTGCCAGCAGCGTAAGTCTCCCAGGAGCATCTTTTAGGACCGGGGAGCTGTTTTTT; cdr3_aa: CASSVSLPGASFRTGELFF; v_call: TRBV9; j_call: TRBJ2-2; clone_size: many; d_call: -
cdr3_nt: TGTGCCAGCAGAACCGGGACGCTTTCACCCCTCCACTTT; cdr3_aa: CASRTGTLSPLHF; v_call: TRBV2; j_call: TRBJ1-6; clone_size: -; d_call: -
cdr3_nt: TGTGCCAGCAGCTTTTTCGGAGGGGCGCTGGGTCAGCCCCAGCATTTT; cdr3_aa: CASSFFGGALGQPQHF; v_call: TRBV7-8; j_call: TRBJ1-5; clone_size: many; d_call: -
cdr3_nt: TGTGCCAGCTCACCATCCACCGGGAACTCTGAGACCCAGTACTTC; cdr3_aa: CASSPSTGNSETQYF; v_call: TRBV18; j_call: TRBJ2-5; clone_size: -; d_call: -
cdr3_nt: TGTGCCAGCGGAGGGACAATCACAGATACGCAGTATTTT; cdr3_aa: CASGGTITDTQYF; v_call: TRBV7-2; j_call: TRBJ2-3; clone_size: many; d_call: -
cdr3_nt: TGCGCCAGCAGCTTAATGGGGGGGTCTGAAGCTTTCTTT; cdr3_aa: CASSLMGGSEAFF; v_call: TRBV5-1; j_call: TRBJ1-1; clone_size: many; d_call: -
cdr3_nt: TGTGCCAGCAGCTTTGGGTCCAGCGAGGGGACGCAGTATTTT; cdr3_aa: CASSFGSSEGTQYF; v_call: TRBV7-9; j_call: TRBJ2-3; clone_size: many; d_call: -
cdr3_nt: TGCGCCAGCAGCTTGAAGATACTAGCAGGGAACACCGGGGAGCTGTTTTTT; cdr3_aa: CASSLKILAGNTGELFF; v_call: TRBV5-1; j_call: TRBJ2-2; clone_size: many; d_call: -